This TCR beta chain was obtained from a study of shared clonotypes between healthy human individuals. This clone was counted a few times. The sample contains more than one DNA sequence encoding this CDR3. Germline CDR1 is LNHDA and CDR2 is SQIVND (reference sequence). The CDR3 runs to 14 residues. The ends were cut back, 5 bases at V and 0 bases at J, with 8 bases in the middle. Clones were sequenced by immunoSEQ multiplex PCR, and TCRdb holds only the in-frame ones, with some missing. The sample includes about 1.1 million clones, about four fifths of them seen just once. This sequence was found in a young man in good health. Some clones in this sample may be carry-over from other donors' samples. The rearrangement links TRBV19 to TRBJ1-3, with D unresolved. Sequencing input: memory CD4+ T cells from PBMCs. Subset denoted: CD45RA-negative fraction. In nucleotides, the CDR3 is TGTGCCAGTAGTTCTCTATCCTCTGGAAACACCATATATTTT. Translation gives CASSSLSSGNTIYF. The full variable domain, in which reference TRBV19 and TRBJ1-3 provide the parts outside the CDR3, is DGGITQSPKYLFRKEGQNVTLSCEQNLNHDAMYWYRQDPGQGLRLIYYSQIVNDFQKGDIAEGYSVSREKKESFPLTVTSAQKNPTAFYLCASSSLSSGNTIYFGEGSWLTVV.